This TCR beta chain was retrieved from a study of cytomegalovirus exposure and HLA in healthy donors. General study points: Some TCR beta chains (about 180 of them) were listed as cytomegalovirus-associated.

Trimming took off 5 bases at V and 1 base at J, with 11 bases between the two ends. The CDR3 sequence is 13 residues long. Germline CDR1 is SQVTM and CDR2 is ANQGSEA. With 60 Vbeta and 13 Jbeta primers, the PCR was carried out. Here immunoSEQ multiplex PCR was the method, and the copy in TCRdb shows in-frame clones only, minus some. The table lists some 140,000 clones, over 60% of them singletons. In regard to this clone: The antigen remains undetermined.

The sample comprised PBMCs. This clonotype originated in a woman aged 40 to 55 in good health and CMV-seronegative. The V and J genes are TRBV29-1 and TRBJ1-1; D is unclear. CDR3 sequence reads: CSVLGGANTEAFF. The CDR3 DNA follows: TGCAGCGTTCTTGGTGGAGCGAACACTGAAGCTTTCTTT.